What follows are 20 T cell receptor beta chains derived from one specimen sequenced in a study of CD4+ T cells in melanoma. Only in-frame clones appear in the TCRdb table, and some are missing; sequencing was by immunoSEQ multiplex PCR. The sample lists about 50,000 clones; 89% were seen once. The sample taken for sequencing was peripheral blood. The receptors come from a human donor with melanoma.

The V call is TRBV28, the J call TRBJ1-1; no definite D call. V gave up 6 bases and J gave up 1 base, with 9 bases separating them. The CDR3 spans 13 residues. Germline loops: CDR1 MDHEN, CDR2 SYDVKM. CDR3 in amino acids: CASRETQNTEAFF. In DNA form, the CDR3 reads TGTGCCAGCAGAGAGACCCAGAACACTGAAGCTTTCTTT. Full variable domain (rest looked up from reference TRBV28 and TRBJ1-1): DVKVTQSSRYLVKRTGEKVFLECVQDMDHENMFWYRQDPGLGLRLIYFSYDVKMKEKGDIPEGYSVSREKKERFSLILESASTNQTSMYLCASRETQNTEAFFGQGTRLTVV.

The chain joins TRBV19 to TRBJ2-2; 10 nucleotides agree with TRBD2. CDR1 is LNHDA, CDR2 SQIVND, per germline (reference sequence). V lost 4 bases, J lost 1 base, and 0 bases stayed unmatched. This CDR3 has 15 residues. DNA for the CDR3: TGTGCCAGTAGTACTAGCGGGGGGAACACCGGGGAGCTGTTTTTT. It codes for CASSTSGGNTGELFF.

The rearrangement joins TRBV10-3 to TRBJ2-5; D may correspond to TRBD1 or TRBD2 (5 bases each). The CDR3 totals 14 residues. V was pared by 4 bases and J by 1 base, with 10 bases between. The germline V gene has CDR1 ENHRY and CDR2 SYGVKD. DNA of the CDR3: TGTGCCATCAGTGTGAGGGACGGCCAAGAGACCCAGTACTTC. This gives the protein CAISVRDGQETQYF.

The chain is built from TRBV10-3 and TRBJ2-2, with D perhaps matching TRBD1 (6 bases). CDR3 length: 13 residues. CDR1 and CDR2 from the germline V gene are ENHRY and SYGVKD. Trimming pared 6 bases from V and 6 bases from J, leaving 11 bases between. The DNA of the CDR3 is TGTGCCATCAGCCAAGGGGGACCCGGGGAGCTGTTTTTT. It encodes CAISQGGPGELFF.

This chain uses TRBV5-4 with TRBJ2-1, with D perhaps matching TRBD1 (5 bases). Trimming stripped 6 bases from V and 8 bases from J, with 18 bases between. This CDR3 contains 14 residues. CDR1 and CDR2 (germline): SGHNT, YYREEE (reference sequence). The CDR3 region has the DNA TGTGCCAGCACCTTCTCGGCAGGGCGCGATGAGCAGTTCTTC. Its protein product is CASTFSAGRDEQFF.

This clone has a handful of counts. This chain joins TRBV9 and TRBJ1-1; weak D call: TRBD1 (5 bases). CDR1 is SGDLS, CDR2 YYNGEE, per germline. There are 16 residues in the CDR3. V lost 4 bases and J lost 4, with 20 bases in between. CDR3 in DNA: TGTGCCAGCAGCCCGAGTTACCGGGTTGGGGGCACTGAAGCTTTCTTT. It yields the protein CASSPSYRVGGTEAFF.

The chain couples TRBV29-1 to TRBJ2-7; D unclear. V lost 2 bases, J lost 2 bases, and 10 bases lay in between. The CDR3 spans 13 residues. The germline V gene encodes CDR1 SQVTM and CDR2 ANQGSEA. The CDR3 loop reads CSVEYGVTYEQYF. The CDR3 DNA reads TGCAGCGTTGAATATGGGGTCACCTACGAGCAGTACTTC.

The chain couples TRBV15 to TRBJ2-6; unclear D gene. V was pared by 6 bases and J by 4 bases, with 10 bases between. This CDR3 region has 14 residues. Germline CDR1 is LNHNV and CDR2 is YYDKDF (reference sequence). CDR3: CATRQYHGANVLTF. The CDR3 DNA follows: TGTGCCACCAGACAGTACCACGGGGCCAACGTCCTGACTTTC.

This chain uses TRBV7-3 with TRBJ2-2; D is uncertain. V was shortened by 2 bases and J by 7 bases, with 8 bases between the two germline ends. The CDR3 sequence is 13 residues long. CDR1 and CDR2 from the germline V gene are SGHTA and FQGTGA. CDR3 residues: CASSLGRNGELFF. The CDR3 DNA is TGTGCCAGCAGCTTAGGACGTAACGGGGAGCTGTTTTTT.

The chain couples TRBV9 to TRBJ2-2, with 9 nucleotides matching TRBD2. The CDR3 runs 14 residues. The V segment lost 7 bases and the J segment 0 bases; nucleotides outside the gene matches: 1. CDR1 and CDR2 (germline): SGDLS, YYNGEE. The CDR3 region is CASGGGANTGELFF. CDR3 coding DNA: TGTGCCAGCGGCGGGGGGGCGAACACCGGGGAGCTGTTTTTT.

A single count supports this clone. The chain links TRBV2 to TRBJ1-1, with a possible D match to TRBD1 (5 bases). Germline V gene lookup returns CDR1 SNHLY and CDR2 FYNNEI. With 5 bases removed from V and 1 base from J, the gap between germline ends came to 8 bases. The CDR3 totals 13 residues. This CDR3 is CASSPGQNTEAFF. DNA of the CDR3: TGTGCCAGCAGTCCCGGACAGAACACTGAAGCTTTCTTT.

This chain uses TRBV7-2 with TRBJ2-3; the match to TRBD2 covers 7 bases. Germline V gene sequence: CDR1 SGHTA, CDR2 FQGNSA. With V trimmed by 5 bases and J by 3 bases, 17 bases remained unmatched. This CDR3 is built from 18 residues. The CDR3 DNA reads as TGTGCCAGCAGCCTCCGAGTAGCGGTAACGGGAGGTACAGATACGCAGTATTTT. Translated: CASSLRVAVTGGTDTQYF.

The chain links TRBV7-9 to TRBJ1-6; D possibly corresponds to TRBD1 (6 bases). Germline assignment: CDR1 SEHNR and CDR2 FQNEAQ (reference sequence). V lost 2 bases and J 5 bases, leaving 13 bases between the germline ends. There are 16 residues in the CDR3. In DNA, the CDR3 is TGTGCCAGCAGCTTATCGGGGGGCCCCCATAATTCACCCCTCCACTTT. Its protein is CASSLSGGPHNSPLHF. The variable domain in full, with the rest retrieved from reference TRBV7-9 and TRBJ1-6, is DTGVSQNPRHKITKRGQNVTFRCDPISEHNRLYWYRQTLGQGPEFLTYFQNEAQLEKSRLLSDRFSAERPKGSFSTLEIQRTEQGDSAMYLCASSLSGGPHNSPLHFGNGTRLTVT.

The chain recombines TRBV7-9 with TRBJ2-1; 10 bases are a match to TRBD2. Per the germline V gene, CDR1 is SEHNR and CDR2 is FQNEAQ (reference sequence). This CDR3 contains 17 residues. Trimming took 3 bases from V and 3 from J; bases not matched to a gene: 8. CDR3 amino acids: CASSFLRLAGDYNEQFF. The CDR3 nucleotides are TGTGCCAGCAGCTTCCTCCGGCTAGCGGGGGACTACAATGAGCAGTTCTTC. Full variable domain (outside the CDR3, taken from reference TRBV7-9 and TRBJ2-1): DTGVSQNPRHKITKRGQNVTFRCDPISEHNRLYWYRQTLGQGPEFLTYFQNEAQLEKSRLLSDRFSAERPKGSFSTLEIQRTEQGDSAMYLCASSFLRLAGDYNEQFFGPGTRLTVL.

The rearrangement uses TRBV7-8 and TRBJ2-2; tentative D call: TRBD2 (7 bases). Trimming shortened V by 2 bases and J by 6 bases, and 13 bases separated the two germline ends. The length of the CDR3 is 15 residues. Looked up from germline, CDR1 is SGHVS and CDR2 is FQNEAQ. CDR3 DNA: TGTGCCAGCAGCTTAAGTCAGGGGAGGGCCGGGGAGCTGTTTTTT. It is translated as CASSLSQGRAGELFF.

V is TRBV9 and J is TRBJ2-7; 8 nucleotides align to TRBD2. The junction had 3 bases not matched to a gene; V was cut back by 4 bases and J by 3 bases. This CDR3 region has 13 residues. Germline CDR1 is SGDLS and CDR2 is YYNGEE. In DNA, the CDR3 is TGTGCCAGCAGCCCGGGGGGGGGCTACGAGCAGTACTTC. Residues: CASSPGGGYEQYF.

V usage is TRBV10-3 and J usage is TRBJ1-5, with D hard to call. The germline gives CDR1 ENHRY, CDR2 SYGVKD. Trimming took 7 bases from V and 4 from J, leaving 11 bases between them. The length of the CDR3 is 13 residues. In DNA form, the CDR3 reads TGTGCCATCACACAGACTCCAAATCAGCCCCAGCATTTT. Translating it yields CAITQTPNQPQHF.

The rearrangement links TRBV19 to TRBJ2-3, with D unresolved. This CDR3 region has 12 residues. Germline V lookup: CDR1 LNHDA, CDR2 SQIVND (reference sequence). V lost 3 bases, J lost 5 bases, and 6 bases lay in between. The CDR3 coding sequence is TGTGCCAGTAGTATGGCCCAAGATACGCAGTATTTT. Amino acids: CASSMAQDTQYF.

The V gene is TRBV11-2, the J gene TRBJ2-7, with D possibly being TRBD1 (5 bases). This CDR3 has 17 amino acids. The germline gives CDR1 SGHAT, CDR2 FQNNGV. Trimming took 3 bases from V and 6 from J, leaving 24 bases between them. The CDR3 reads CASSFHPTGVELGEQYF. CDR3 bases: TGTGCCAGCAGCTTTCATCCTACAGGAGTAGAACTGGGCGAGCAGTACTTC.

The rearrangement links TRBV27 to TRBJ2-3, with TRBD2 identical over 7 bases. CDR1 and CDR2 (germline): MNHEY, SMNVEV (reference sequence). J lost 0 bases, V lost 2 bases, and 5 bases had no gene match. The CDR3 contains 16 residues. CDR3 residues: CASSLVAGSSTDTQYF. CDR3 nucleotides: TGTGCCAGCAGTTTAGTAGCGGGTTCTAGCACAGATACGCAGTATTTT.